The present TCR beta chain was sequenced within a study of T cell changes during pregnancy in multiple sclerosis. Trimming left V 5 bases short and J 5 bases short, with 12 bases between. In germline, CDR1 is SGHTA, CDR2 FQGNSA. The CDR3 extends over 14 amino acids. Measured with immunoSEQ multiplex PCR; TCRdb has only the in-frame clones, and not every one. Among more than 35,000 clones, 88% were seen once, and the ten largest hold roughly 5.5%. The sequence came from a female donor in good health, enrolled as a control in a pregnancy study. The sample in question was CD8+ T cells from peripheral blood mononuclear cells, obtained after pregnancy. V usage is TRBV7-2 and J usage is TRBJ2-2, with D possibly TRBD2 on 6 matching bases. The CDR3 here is CASSPEGGTGELFF. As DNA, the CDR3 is TGTGCCAGCAGCCCGGAGGGCGGAACCGGGGAGCTGTTTTTT.